A selection of T cell receptor beta chains follows, all from one sample in a study of lymphopenia after photon versus proton radiotherapy. Assay: immunoSEQ multiplex PCR; the TCRdb copy retains only in-frame clones and omits some. The repertoire has about 29,000 clones, roughly 86% of them found once; the top ten carry approximately 50%. Sequencing used peripheral blood, obtained from a patient treated with proton-based radiotherapy. The origin of the receptors is a woman aged 55-70 years with cholangiocarcinoma. Some clones in this sample may be carry-over from other donors' samples. Each CDR3 is given without its conserved first and last residue.

TRBV10-3	AISAPGQTYEQY
TRBV25-1	ASRGEGAGTEAF
TRBV7-2	ASSPGQPRGNEQF
TRBV29-1	SVASWDINYGYT
TRBV7-6	ASSPGTQPNTIY
TRBV5-5	ASSPLLGGTGELF
TRBV5-5	ASSLLTVNTEAF
TRBV2	ASRPDRGREETQY
TRBV27	ASSRQGINTEAF
TRBV6-6	ASSYQDSNQPQH
TRBV5-1	ASSPGQGGPLAGYT
TRBV2	AGTGYEWGYT
TRBV7-9	ASSRDTGLDGYEQY
TRBV27	ASGTSGRYTDTQY
TRBV27	ASSFRGGNSPLH
TRBV5-1	ASSLVTSDTDTQY
TRBV9	ASSTTSGRVETQY
TRBV5-1	ASSLGDAGQETQY
TRBV7-9	ASSFGQVYGYT
TRBV18	ASSPDRGAYEQY
TRBV14	ASSQTGNTIY
TRBV19	ASSIGSGSSYNEQF
TRBV7-9	ASSLRGFGELF
TRBV7-3	ASTLGVQGTEAF
TRBV7-9	ASSFRGPKGSYGYT
TRBV25-1	ASRPGGAGGKNEQF
TRBV5-1	ASGTGEMTYEQY
TRBV6-6	ASSYGGSSYNEQF
TRBV6-5	ASNRWGRETQY
TRBV19	ASSLTGEETQY
TRBV5-8	ASSLRGPYGYT
TRBV5-1	ASSLAGTSGGYEQY
TRBV6-6	ASSLTGSDNSPLH
TRBV6-5	ASSYSARARGYT
TRBV4-1	ASSQNTGPRPYGYT
TRBV2	ASSETTGTVYGYT
TRBV7-2	ASSSTPANLEAF
TRBV5-5	ASSRDAISYEQY
TRBV7-3	ASSTGTGTYNEQF
TRBV7-9	ATPHSDSNNSPLH
TRBV7-2	ASSWTSGAYNEQF
TRBV7-9	ASSLLPPGGGVGELF
TRBV29-1	SSPGRRADTQY
TRBV13	ASSLTSGLNEQF
TRBV7-2	ASSPSWARTSNQPQH
TRBV7-9	ASSPPTGAETQY
TRBV19	ASSNPPGQETQY
TRBV29-1	SAGGEKLF
TRBV7-6	ASSIRTGGESPLH
TRBV7-9	ASSLAPGTGSGNTIY
TRBV2	ASSDRTGGHEQY
TRBV2	ASRGTSLKETQY
TRBV7-8	ASSFNPGRGDTQY